In its sample, the clone carrying this T cell receptor (beta chain) was seen a few times. The sample comes from a study of graft-versus-host responses after intestinal transplantation. V dropped 2 bases and J dropped 3 bases, with 13 bases sitting between them. Germline lookup yields CDR1 MNHEY and CDR2 SVGAGI. The CDR3 sequence is 15 residues long. Profiled with immunoSEQ multiplex PCR; TCRdb holds only in-frame clones, not every one. This sample has 5,200 or so clones, with about three quarters found just once. V and J are TRBV6-5 and TRBJ2-5; D possibly matches TRBD1 or TRBD2 (5 bases each). This TCR came from a human patient who received an intestinal transplant, so some T cells may come from the graft donor. The starting material was PBMCs, obtained 300 to 330 days after intestinal transplant. As DNA, the CDR3 is TGTGCCAGCAGTTACGGTTGGGGACGAGAAGAGACCCAGTACTTC. It translates to CASSYGWGREETQYF.